Sequencing of this TCR beta chain was carried out in a study of blood T cell repertoires in COVID-19. Background on the study: Sites in the United States, Italy and Spain provided acute and convalescent COVID-19 samples. T cells, B-cell-depleted T cells, or PBMCs provided the cDNA or gDNA that served as material.

In the authors' methods: For nucleated cells, counts were estimated from reference gene primer amplification. The method was immunoSEQ multiplex PCR; TCRdb's version includes in-frame clones alone and lacks a portion of them. That table gives V, J and clone size, and the DNA gave D and trimming. The table lists some 10,000 clones, 80% to 90% of them singletons. With V trimmed by 3 bases and J by 7 bases, 12 bases remained unmatched. Germline V gene lookup returns CDR1 SGHRS and CDR2 YFSETQ. The CDR3 contains 15 residues. This clonotype originated in a human donor in a cohort sampled during active COVID-19. This chain links TRBV5-1 with TRBJ1-1; 7 nucleotides line up with TRBD1. What was sequenced was peripheral blood. The CDR3 region is CASSSGRGDRIEAFF. CDR3 coding DNA: TGCGCCAGCAGCTCGGGCAGGGGGGACCGGATTGAAGCTTTCTTT.